These 18 T cell receptor beta chains were sequenced from one sample in a study of blood T cell repertoires in COVID-19. The assay was immunoSEQ multiplex PCR, and TCRdb's table has in-frame clones only and misses some. The sample has under 250,000 clones, around 90% seen once; the top ten hold approximately 0.77%. The sample taken for sequencing was peripheral blood. These receptors all stem from a man between 60 and 70 years old with COVID-19, enrolled during active disease.

This chain uses TRBV27 with TRBJ1-1; TRBD1 matches at 7 bases. The CDR3 covers 14 residues. CDR1 MNHEY and CDR2 SMNVEV come from the germline V gene (reference sequence). With 5 bases clipped from V and 0 bases from J, the junction kept 3 bases outside the gene matches. Here the CDR3 reads CASSQGTVNTEAFF. The DNA of the CDR3 is TGTGCCAGCAGTCAAGGGACAGTGAACACTGAAGCTTTCTTT.

The chain couples TRBV2 to TRBJ2-1, with D tentatively TRBD2 (5 bases). Looked up from germline, CDR1 is SNHLY and CDR2 is FYNNEI. This CDR3 region has 12 residues. V was clipped by 8 bases and J by 6 bases, with 11 bases between them. The CDR3 reads CASRRGGNEQFF. In DNA form, the CDR3 reads TGTGCCAGCCGACGAGGAGGCAATGAGCAGTTCTTC.

The rearrangement joins TRBV29-1 to TRBJ1-1; D is possibly TRBD1 (5 bases). The CDR3 totals 13 residues. CDR1 is SQVTM, CDR2 ANQGSEA, per germline. Trimming pared 7 bases from V and 2 bases from J, leaving 14 bases between. CDR3 residues: CSGVKGPNTEAFF. CDR3 in DNA: TGCAGCGGGGTGAAGGGGCCTAACACTGAAGCTTTCTTT. Variable domain in full (rest from reference TRBV29-1 and TRBJ1-1): SAVISQKPSRDICQRGTSLTIQCQVDSQVTMMFWYRQQPGQSLTLIATANQGSEATYESGFVIDKFPISRPNLTFSTLTVSNMSPEDSSIYLCSGVKGPNTEAFFGQGTRLTVV.

The chain has TRBV29-1 and TRBJ2-4; 11 nucleotides align to TRBD1. CDR1 is SQVTM, CDR2 ANQGSEA, per germline. The CDR3 length is 13 residues. V lost 4 bases to trimming and J lost 6 bases; unmatched junction nucleotides: 2. The CDR3 spells CSVVGTGGNIQYF. The CDR3 DNA reads TGCAGCGTTGTCGGGACAGGGGGAAACATTCAGTACTTC.

This rearrangement joins TRBV6-5 to TRBJ2-7; D perhaps matches TRBD2 (6 bases). The CDR3 consists of 13 residues. Deletions cut 10 bases from V and 5 bases from J, with 18 bases between. Germline CDR1 reads MNHEY; CDR2 reads SVGAGI. Written as DNA, the CDR3 is TGTGCCACCTCCTACCCACGGGAGAACGAGCAGTACTTC. Amino acid sequence: CATSYPRENEQYF.

The rearrangement joins TRBV18 to TRBJ2-2, with 12 bases fitting TRBD2. The CDR3 is 17 amino acids. V was pared by 3 bases and J by 5 bases, with 7 bases of the junction left unmatched. Germline loops: CDR1 KGHSH, CDR2 LQKENI. The CDR3 nucleotides are TGTGCCAGCTCACCCCAGGAGCTAGCGGGAGGGACCGGGGAGCTGTTTTTT. Residues: CASSPQELAGGTGELFF.

V gene TRBV19 combines with J gene TRBJ2-7; 11 bases agree with TRBD2. Germline V CDR1 and CDR2: LNHDA, SQIVND (reference sequence). The CDR3 consists of 17 residues. Losses at the gene ends were 2 bases for V and 5 bases for J; bases not matched to a gene: 11. The CDR3 loop reads CASSIRGLAGWSDEQYF. The CDR3 bases are TGTGCCAGTAGTATAAGAGGACTAGCGGGCTGGTCTGACGAGCAGTACTTC.

The chain employs TRBV6-6 and TRBJ1-5; the D is unclear. The CDR3 loop spans 12 amino acids. V gave up 6 bases and J gave up 6 bases, with 9 bases separating them. Germline-derived CDR1 and CDR2 are MNHNY and SVGAGI (reference sequence). DNA for the CDR3: TGTGCCAGCAGCCCGCCGGGTCAGCCCCAGCATTTT. Amino acids: CASSPPGQPQHF.

The chain uses TRBV5-4 and TRBJ2-7, with 8 nucleotides matching TRBD2. The germline gives CDR1 SGHNT, CDR2 YYREEE (reference sequence). The V segment lost 4 bases and the J segment 6 bases; nucleotides outside the gene matches: 9. The CDR3 has 14 residues. CDR3 nucleotides: TGTGCCAGCAGCCTGAGCGGGAGCGGAGCCGAGCAGTACTTC. It specifies CASSLSGSGAEQYF.

The chain combines TRBV19 with TRBJ1-3; perhaps TRBD1 as D (5 bases). There are 16 residues in the CDR3. Trimming cost V 7 bases and J 2 bases, with 18 bases left between them. Germline CDR1 is LNHDA and CDR2 is SQIVND (reference sequence). The CDR3 DNA reads as TGTGCCAGTACCCTAGGGAGGGGTATAACTGGAAACACCATATATTTT. It codes for CASTLGRGITGNTIYF.

In nucleotides, the CDR3 is TGTGCCAGTAGTATGGAAGGGGGAATGAACACTGAAGCTTTCTTT. This codes for CASSMEGGMNTEAFF. The chain joins TRBV19 to TRBJ1-1, with a possible D match to TRBD1 (6 bases). Per germline, CDR1 LNHDA and CDR2 SQIVND (reference sequence). V lost 3 bases, J lost 0 bases, and 11 bases lay in between. The length of the CDR3 is 15 residues.

The chain uses TRBV7-9 and TRBJ2-1; TRBD2 matches 8 bases. The CDR3 covers 15 residues. V lost 3 bases to trimming and J lost 6 bases; unmatched junction nucleotides: 7. Germline CDR1 SEHNR, CDR2 FQNEAQ (reference sequence). CDR3 coding DNA: TGTGCCAGCAGCTTTCGTAGCGGGGACGTCAATGAGCAGTTCTTC. Its translation is CASSFRSGDVNEQFF.

The rearrangement uses TRBV15 and TRBJ1-1, with D possibly TRBD1 on 6 matching bases. The V gene's germline CDR1 is LNHNV and CDR2 YYDKDF (reference sequence). With 5 bases removed from V and 6 bases from J, the gap between germline ends came to 16 bases. This CDR3 is 14 amino acids long. CDR3 region: CATSPARDIPEAFF. The DNA for the CDR3 is TGTGCCACCAGCCCGGCCCGGGACATACCTGAAGCTTTCTTT.

V is TRBV23-1 and J is TRBJ1-5; D call uncertain. TRBV23-1 is sorted into the ORF group, with uncertain function. The V end was cut by 7 bases, the J end by 8 bases, with 18 bases between. CDR3 length: 14 residues. This CDR3 is CASMRALGRKPQHF. CDR3 sequence (DNA): TGCGCCAGCATGAGGGCATTAGGGCGAAAGCCCCAGCATTTT.

The rearrangement joins TRBV19 to TRBJ1-4; 7 bases line up with TRBD1. Germline V gene sequence: CDR1 LNHDA, CDR2 SQIVND (reference sequence). V shed 4 bases and J 3 bases; nucleotides not matched to a gene: 5. CDR3 size: 15 residues. The chain's CDR3 is CASSTRQGANEKLFF. CDR3 DNA sequence: TGTGCCAGTAGTACTCGACAGGGAGCTAATGAAAAACTGTTTTTT.

This chain joins TRBV20-1 and TRBJ2-7; 8 positions match TRBD1. Trimming at V came to 8 bases and at J to 5 bases, leaving 5 bases not matched to a gene. Germline CDR1 reads DFQATT; CDR2 reads SNEGSKA (reference sequence). The CDR3 extends over 11 amino acids. Written as DNA, the CDR3 is TGCAGTCCAGGGGGCGGCCACGAGCAGTACTTC. This codes for CSPGGGHEQYF.

J is TRBJ1-6 and V is TRBV28; 7 bases match TRBD1. The V and J ends lost 6 bases and 7 bases, in that order; junction bases with no gene match: 12. Per germline, CDR1 MDHEN and CDR2 SYDVKM. The CDR3 has 16 amino acids. CDR3 in DNA: TGTGCCAGCAGCCCCCTGATCGGGACAGTCAATTCACCCCTCCACTTT. It is translated as CASSPLIGTVNSPLHF.

The chain has TRBV29-1 and TRBJ2-4; the D gene is possibly TRBD1 (5 bases). Trimming cost V 0 bases and J 2 bases, with 11 bases left between them. This CDR3 spans 15 amino acids. Germline V gene data show CDR1 as SQVTM and CDR2 as ANQGSEA. This CDR3 is CSVEEGKGTKNIQYF. As DNA, the CDR3 is TGCAGCGTTGAAGAGGGAAAGGGGACCAAAAACATTCAGTACTTC.